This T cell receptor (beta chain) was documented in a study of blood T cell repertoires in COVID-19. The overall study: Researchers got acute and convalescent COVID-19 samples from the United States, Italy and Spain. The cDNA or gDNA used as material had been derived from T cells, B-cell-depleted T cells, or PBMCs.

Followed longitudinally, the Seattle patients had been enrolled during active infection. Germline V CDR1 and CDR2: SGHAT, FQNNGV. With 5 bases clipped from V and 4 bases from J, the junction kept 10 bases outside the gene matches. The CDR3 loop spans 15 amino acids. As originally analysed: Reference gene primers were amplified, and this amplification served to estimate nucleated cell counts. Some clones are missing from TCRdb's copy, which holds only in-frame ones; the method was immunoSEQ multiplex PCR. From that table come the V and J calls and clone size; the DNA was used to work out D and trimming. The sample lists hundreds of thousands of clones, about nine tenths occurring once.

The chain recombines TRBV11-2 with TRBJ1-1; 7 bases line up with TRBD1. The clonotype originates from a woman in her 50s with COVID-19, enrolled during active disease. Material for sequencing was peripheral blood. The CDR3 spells CASSTGQASVTEAFF. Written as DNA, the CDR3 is TGTGCCAGCAGCACCGGACAGGCCTCGGTCACTGAAGCTTTCTTT. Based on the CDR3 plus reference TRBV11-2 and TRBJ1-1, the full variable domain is EAGVAQSPRYKIIEKRQSVAFWCNPISGHATLYWYQQILGQGPKLLIQFQNNGVVDDSQLPKDRFSAERLKGVDSTLKIQPAKLEDSAVYLCASSTGQASVTEAFFGQGTRLTVV.